The subject of this entry is one T cell receptor beta chain. What it recognizes is unknown. The record originates from a study of identifying expanded T cells in peripheral blood. Study conclusions and caveats: Technical replicates showed around 1.2 changed clones; approximately 2 weeks around 15; four weeks 19. Roughly two-week clone count variance significantly increased as total template count grew.

This CDR3 region has 15 residues. Per germline, CDR1 SGDLS and CDR2 YYNGEE. V lost 0 bases and J lost 4, with 12 bases in between. No infections or other immune events were documented during collection. Assay used: immunoSEQ multiplex PCR; TCRdb lists only in-frame clones, some missing. The table includes approximately 120,000 clones, about 80% detected once. This chain links TRBV9 with TRBJ2-3; D call uncertain. The source material was blood. This TCR derives from a person aged 18 to 70 in good health. For the CDR3, the DNA is TGTGCCAGCAGCGTAGAGCCCCCATGGGCAGATACGCAGTATTTT. It codes for CASSVEPPWADTQYF.